This T cell receptor beta chain is drawn from a study of tumor-infiltrating lymphocytes in localized non-small cell lung cancer (dated by TCRdb to 2020 to 2023). Notes on the research overall: The cohort covered several histologies, both smokers and never-smokers, and patients whose samples were collected after neoadjuvant chemotherapy. For under 70 patients, immunoSEQ T-cell fraction was compared between paired tumor and uninvolved lung. From each patient came resected tumor tissue plus uninvolved lung tissue from that same patient, and the uninvolved lung tissue was described as non-adjacent to the tumor. In total, the ICON cohort was made up of over a hundred surgical patients who had localized non-small cell lung cancer and whose tumors were resected. TCR sequencing was one of several integrated assays, alongside flow cytometry, multiplex immunofluorescence, RNA-seq, exome sequencing and proteomics, applied to the same patients. What the research found in general, with its limitations: Since assay coverage differed from patient to patient depending on how much tissue was available, TCR sequencing was done for only a subset of the cohort. In line with immunofluorescence CD3 counts, TCRbeta sequencing supported higher T cell infiltration in tumors compared with uninvolved lung tissue. No difference in TCR-derived T-cell fraction was observed between the flow cytometry-defined immunotypes IM1 (good prognosis) and IM2 (poor prognosis). Different pieces of the same tissue were used for different assays, so technical variation could not be separated from intratumor heterogeneity.

Enrollment in ICON was initiated in early 2016, and the last patient was enrolled in 2018. A subcohort of some 75 patients provided fresh tumor and matched uninvolved tissue for in-depth immune analyses, with TCR sequencing among those analyses. No cell sorting was done, and TCR sequencing was instead run on DNA isolated from bulk tissue. The immunoSEQ assay used for TCR sequencing gave the T-cell fraction in both tumor and uninvolved lung tissue. On the study's bioinformatics: For survival analysis, patients were divided into high (upper tertile) and low (lower two tertiles) T-cell fraction groups, which were compared by log-rank test. Paired tumor versus uninvolved lung differences in T-cell fraction were tested with a signed-rank test. The table comes from immuneACCESS by way of TCRdb, which keeps in-frame sequences with V and J called. Part of the clones is missing from these tables; in studies checked, under half for an unresolved V gene and the rest for unknown reasons. V and J calls and clone size come straight from that table; D and trimming were deduced from the DNA. This sample gives roughly 12,000 clones in total; 76% of them show up just once. The top ten clonotypes cover roughly a sixth of the sample.

V and J are truncated by 1 base and 0 bases respectively, leaving an intervening sequence of 16 bases. CDR1 and CDR2 are drawn from the germline V gene: LGHNA, YSLEER. The CDR3, cysteine through phenylalanine, is 18 amino acids long. Just CDR3 DNA is preserved here, 54 bases in frame from base 1. Comments on this clone: Its antigen is still unknown. Qualities for individual bases were not recorded, and no much larger clone is one base off.

The V and J segments used are TRBV4-3 and TRBJ2-4; confidence is insufficient to name the D gene. The specimen was uninvolved lung tissue not adjacent to the tumor. The clonotype originates from a human donor with non-small cell lung cancer. The DNA sequence is TGCGCCAGCAGCCAAGGATCGTATGCCAGTCTAGCCAAAAACATTCAGTACTTC. This gives the protein CASSQGSYASLAKNIQYF.